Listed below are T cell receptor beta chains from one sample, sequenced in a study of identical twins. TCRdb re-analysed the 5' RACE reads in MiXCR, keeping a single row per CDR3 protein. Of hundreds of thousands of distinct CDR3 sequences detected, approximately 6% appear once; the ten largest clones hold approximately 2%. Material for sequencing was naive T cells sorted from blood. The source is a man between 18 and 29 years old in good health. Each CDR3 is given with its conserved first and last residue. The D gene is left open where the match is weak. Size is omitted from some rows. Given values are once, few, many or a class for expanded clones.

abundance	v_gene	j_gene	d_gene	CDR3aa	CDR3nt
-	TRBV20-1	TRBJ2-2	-	CSARDRDTNTGELFF	TGCAGTGCTAGAGACCGGGACACTAACACCGGGGAGCTGTTTTTT
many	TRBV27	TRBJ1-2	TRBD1	CASRRRGGRNLRGYTF	TGTGCCAGCAGGAGGAGAGGGGGCCGTAATTTGAGAGGCTACACCTTC
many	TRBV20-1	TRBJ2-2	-	CSASRATGELFF	TGCAGTGCTAGCCGAGCGACCGGGGAGCTGTTTTTT
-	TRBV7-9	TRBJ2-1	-	CASTTTGRMNEQFF	TGTGCCAGCACCACGACAGGGAGGATGAATGAGCAGTTCTTC
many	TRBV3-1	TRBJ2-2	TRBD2	CASSQALTSGRVTGELFF	TGTGCCAGCAGCCAAGCCCTTACTAGCGGGAGGGTCACCGGGGAGCTGTTTTTT
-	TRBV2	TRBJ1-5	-	CASSGFPISNQPQHF	TGTGCCAGCAGTGGTTTTCCCATTAGCAATCAGCCCCAGCATTTT
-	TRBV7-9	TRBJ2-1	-	CASSGGGGSHNEQFF	TGTGCCAGCAGTGGCGGAGGAGGGTCTCACAATGAGCAGTTCTTC
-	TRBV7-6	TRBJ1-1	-	CASSPDPGAEAFF	TGTGCCAGCAGCCCCGACCCCGGCGCTGAAGCTTTCTTT
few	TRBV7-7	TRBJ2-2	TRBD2	CASSLYREGNTGELFF	TGTGCCAGCAGCTTATACCGGGAGGGCAACACCGGGGAGCTGTTTTTT
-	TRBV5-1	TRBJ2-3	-	CASSTGIGRGADTQYF	TGCGCCAGCAGCACTGGAATAGGGCGCGGGGCAGATACGCAGTATTTT
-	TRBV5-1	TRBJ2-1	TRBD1	CASSLTGQGYNEQFF	TGCGCCAGCAGCTTAACGGGACAGGGCTACAATGAGCAGTTCTTC
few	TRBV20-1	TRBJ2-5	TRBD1	CSAGLTGLEETQYF	TGCAGTGCTGGCCTGACAGGGTTGGAAGAGACCCAGTACTTC
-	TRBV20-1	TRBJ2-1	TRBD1	CSAAGQGAYNEQFF	TGCAGTGCCGCGGGACAGGGAGCCTACAATGAGCAGTTCTTC
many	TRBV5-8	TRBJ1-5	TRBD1	CASSLRTTGKQPQHF	TGTGCCAGCAGCCTCCGTACGACAGGGAAACAGCCCCAGCATTTT
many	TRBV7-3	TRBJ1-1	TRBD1	CASSQEGPGGLGTEAFF	TGTGCCAGCAGTCAAGAGGGGCCAGGGGGATTGGGCACTGAAGCTTTCTTT
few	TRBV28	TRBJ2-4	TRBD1	CASSRTGFLAKNIQYF	TGTGCCAGCAGTCGGACAGGGTTCCTAGCCAAAAACATTCAGTACTTC
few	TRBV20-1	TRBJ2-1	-	CSAPGGLFQGDEQFF	TGCAGTGCTCCTGGCGGCTTGTTCCAAGGCGATGAGCAGTTCTTC
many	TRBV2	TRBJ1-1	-	CASRLSAGTEAFF	TGTGCCAGCAGACTATCGGCAGGCACTGAAGCTTTCTTT
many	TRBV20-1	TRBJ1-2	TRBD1	CSARGTGPDGYTF	TGCAGTGCTAGAGGGACAGGGCCGGATGGCTACACCTTC
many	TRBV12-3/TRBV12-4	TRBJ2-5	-	CASAHPRETQYF	TGTGCCAGCGCCCACCCGCGGGAGACCCAGTACTTC
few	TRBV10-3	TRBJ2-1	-	CAISESLGYGEQFF	TGTGCCATCAGTGAGTCGTTGGGCTACGGTGAGCAGTTCTTC
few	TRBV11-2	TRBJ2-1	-	CASTSRGTATYNEQFF	TGTGCCAGCACCTCTCGCGGGACAGCAACCTACAATGAGCAGTTCTTC
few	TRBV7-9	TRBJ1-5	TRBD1	CASSFSGQGNQPQHF	TGTGCCAGCAGCTTCTCAGGACAGGGCAATCAGCCCCAGCATTTT
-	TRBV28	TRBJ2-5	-	CASSLGRSETQYF	TGTGCCAGCAGTTTGGGCAGATCAGAGACCCAGTACTTC
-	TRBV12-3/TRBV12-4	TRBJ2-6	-	CASRTRDRDSLLYGANVLTF	TGTGCCAGCAGAACAAGGGACCGGGACTCCTTATTGTATGGGGCCAACGTCCTGACTTTC
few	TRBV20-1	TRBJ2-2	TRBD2	CSARGPLAENTGELFF	TGCAGTGCTAGAGGTCCGCTAGCGGAGAACACCGGGGAGCTGTTTTTT
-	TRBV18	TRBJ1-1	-	CASSPLVNAEAFF	TGTGCCAGCTCACCACTGGTTAATGCTGAAGCTTTCTTT
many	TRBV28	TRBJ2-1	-	CASRQIWGAINEQFF	TGTGCCAGCAGACAAATTTGGGGGGCAATCAATGAGCAGTTCTTC
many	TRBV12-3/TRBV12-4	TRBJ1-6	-	CASSLGQGRSPLHF	TGTGCCAGCAGTTTAGGGCAGGGAAGATCACCCCTCCACTTT
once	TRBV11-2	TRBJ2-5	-	CASARIGRGYQETQYF	TGTGCCAGCGCTCGAATCGGGCGCGGGTACCAAGAGACCCAGTACTTC
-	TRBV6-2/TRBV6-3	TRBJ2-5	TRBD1	CASSPGDRAQETQYF	TGTGCCAGCAGTCCGGGGGACAGGGCTCAAGAGACCCAGTACTTC
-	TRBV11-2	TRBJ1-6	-	CASSRLNRDTYNSPLHF	TGTGCCAGCAGCCGTCTCAACCGGGACACTTATAATTCACCCCTCCACTTT
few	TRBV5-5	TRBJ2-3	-	CASSTRYLSTDTQYF	TGTGCCAGCAGCACGCGATACTTATCCACAGATACGCAGTATTTT
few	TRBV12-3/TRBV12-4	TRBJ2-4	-	CASSPYVNFKNIQYF	TGTGCCAGCAGCCCGTACGTGAATTTCAAAAACATTCAGTACTTC
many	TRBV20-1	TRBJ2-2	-	CSARVAGELFF	TGCAGTGCTAGAGTAGCCGGGGAGCTGTTTTTT
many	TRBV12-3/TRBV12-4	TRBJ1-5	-	CASSPSFNQPQHF	TGTGCCAGCAGCCCGAGCTTCAATCAGCCCCAGCATTTT
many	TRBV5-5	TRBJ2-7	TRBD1	CASSPGTELYEQYF	TGTGCCAGCAGCCCCGGGACAGAACTTTACGAGCAGTACTTC
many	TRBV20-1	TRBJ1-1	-	CSARERPGFYTEAFF	TGCAGTGCTAGAGAACGCCCGGGCTTCTACACTGAAGCTTTCTTT
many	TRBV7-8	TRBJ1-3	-	CASSPNRQFGNTIYF	TGTGCCAGCAGCCCTAACCGACAGTTTGGAAACACCATATATTTT
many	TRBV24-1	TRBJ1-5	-	CATSDPRQVGDQPQHF	TGTGCCACCAGTGATCCCCGCCAGGTTGGGGATCAGCCCCAGCATTTT
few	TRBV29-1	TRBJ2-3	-	CSVDGGGRTDTQYF	TGCAGCGTTGACGGAGGTGGCCGCACAGATACGCAGTATTTT